A selection of T cell receptor beta chains follows, all from one sample in a study of human T cells and chemical hapten exposure. TCRdb re-called the RACE reads with MiXCR, one entry per CDR3 protein. In the table there are a few hundred thousand distinct CDR3 sequences, 4.5% to 5.5% of which are singletons. The sequencing here drew on whole blood, taken in connection with sensitization to the hapten diphenylcyclopropenone (DPC). Every receptor here comes from a woman aged 18-29 years with alopecia areata. Some clones in this sample may be carry-over from other donors' samples. CDR3s include the opening cysteine and the closing phenylalanine or tryptophan. The order of the fields is CDR3 DNA, CDR3 protein, clone size, D gene, V gene, J gene. The D gene is left open where the match is weak. Only part of the rows carry a size: once, few, many, or a class if the clone is expanded.

CDR3 DNA: TGCAGCGTCGCCGGGACAGCTAATTCACCCCTCCACTTT
CDR3 protein: CSVAGTANSPLHF
clone size: many
D gene: TRBD1
V gene: TRBV29-1
J gene: TRBJ1-6

CDR3 DNA: TGTGCCAGCAGCTTGGCCCCACATCAGCCCCAGCATTTT
CDR3 protein: CASSLAPHQPQHF
clone size: many
D gene: -
V gene: TRBV5-4
J gene: TRBJ1-5

CDR3 DNA: TGTGCCAGCTCCGTAGCGGGGGGCTCCTACGAGCAGTACTTC
CDR3 protein: CASSVAGGSYEQYF
clone size: many
D gene: TRBD2
V gene: TRBV2
J gene: TRBJ2-7

CDR3 DNA: TGTGCCAGTAGTATACGGACAGGGGGTAACACCGGGGAGCTGTTTTTT
CDR3 protein: CASSIRTGGNTGELFF
clone size: -
D gene: TRBD1
V gene: TRBV19
J gene: TRBJ2-2

CDR3 DNA: TGTGCCAGCAGCCGTGCGGAGGGACAGAGATACGAGCAGTACTTC
CDR3 protein: CASSRAEGQRYEQYF
clone size: many
D gene: -
V gene: TRBV7-9
J gene: TRBJ2-7

CDR3 DNA: TGCAGTGCTAGAGATCAGGAACCGTACAACTATGGCTACACCTTC
CDR3 protein: CSARDQEPYNYGYTF
clone size: -
D gene: -
V gene: TRBV20-1
J gene: TRBJ1-2

CDR3 DNA: TGTGCCAGCAGCTCCGGGCTGAACACTGAAGCTTTCTTT
CDR3 protein: CASSSGLNTEAFF
clone size: few
D gene: -
V gene: TRBV14
J gene: TRBJ1-1

CDR3 DNA: TGCGCCAGCAGCCCCATAGCCAGGGGAACAACTAATGAAAAACTGTTTTTT
CDR3 protein: CASSPIARGTTNEKLFF
clone size: -
D gene: -
V gene: TRBV4-1
J gene: TRBJ1-4

CDR3 DNA: TGTGCCATCAGTGAAGAAGGGACCCCAGAGACCCAGTACTTC
CDR3 protein: CAISEEGTPETQYF
clone size: -
D gene: -
V gene: TRBV10-3
J gene: TRBJ2-5

CDR3 DNA: TGTGCCAGCAGCGGGAGAGAAAATGAGCAGTTCTTC
CDR3 protein: CASSGRENEQFF
clone size: few
D gene: -
V gene: TRBV7-9
J gene: TRBJ2-1

CDR3 DNA: TGCGCCAGCAGCCTCGGACTCAACACCGGGCAGTTCTTC
CDR3 protein: CASSLGLNTGQFF
clone size: few
D gene: -
V gene: TRBV4-1
J gene: TRBJ2-1

CDR3 DNA: TGTGCCAGCAGTGCGAGGACAGGAACCACAGATACGCAGTATTTT
CDR3 protein: CASSARTGTTDTQYF
clone size: many
D gene: TRBD1
V gene: TRBV6-4
J gene: TRBJ2-3

CDR3 DNA: TGTGCCAGCAGCTTGGTTCCAGGGAACACCGGGGAGCTGTTTTTT
CDR3 protein: CASSLVPGNTGELFF
clone size: -
D gene: -
V gene: TRBV5-6
J gene: TRBJ2-2

CDR3 DNA: TGCAGTTCCCATGGAGGGACTAGCGGAACTAGCACAGATACGCAGTATTTT
CDR3 protein: CSSHGGTSGTSTDTQYF
clone size: few
D gene: TRBD2
V gene: TRBV20-1
J gene: TRBJ2-3

CDR3 DNA: TGCAGCGTTGATGGCGCAGGGAAGGGTGACGAGCAGTACTTC
CDR3 protein: CSVDGAGKGDEQYF
clone size: many
D gene: -
V gene: TRBV29-1
J gene: TRBJ2-7

CDR3 DNA: TGCAGTGCTGGCCTGACAGGGGGGGAACTTCGTTATGGCTACACCTTC
CDR3 protein: CSAGLTGGELRYGYTF
clone size: few
D gene: TRBD1
V gene: TRBV20-1
J gene: TRBJ1-2

CDR3 DNA: TGCAGCGTTGAACACAGGGGGGATTCCTACAATGAGCAGTTCTTC
CDR3 protein: CSVEHRGDSYNEQFF
clone size: many
D gene: TRBD1
V gene: TRBV29-1
J gene: TRBJ2-1

CDR3 DNA: TGCAGCGTTGATCGGGGGGCGAGGGAGACCCAGTACTTC
CDR3 protein: CSVDRGARETQYF
clone size: few
D gene: -
V gene: TRBV29-1
J gene: TRBJ2-5

CDR3 DNA: TGTGCCAGCAGCGCCCGGACAGGGGTTGGCACTGAAGCTTTCTTT
CDR3 protein: CASSARTGVGTEAFF
clone size: many
D gene: TRBD1
V gene: TRBV9
J gene: TRBJ1-1

CDR3 DNA: TGTGCCAGCAGCGTAGTATCGGGGGGTAGGGATGAGCAGTTCTTC
CDR3 protein: CASSVVSGGRDEQFF
clone size: few
D gene: TRBD2
V gene: TRBV9
J gene: TRBJ2-1

CDR3 DNA: TGTGCCAGCAGTGAAGATCAGCCCCAGCATTTT
CDR3 protein: CASSEDQPQHF
clone size: few
D gene: -
V gene: TRBV6-1
J gene: TRBJ1-5

CDR3 DNA: TGTGCCAGCAGCCTCGGGGGTTACGAGCAGTACTTC
CDR3 protein: CASSLGGYEQYF
clone size: many
D gene: -
V gene: TRBV5-1
J gene: TRBJ2-7

CDR3 DNA: TGCGCCAGCAGCCAAGATTTAACAGGGATAAGCACAGATACGCAGTATTTT
CDR3 protein: CASSQDLTGISTDTQYF
clone size: few
D gene: -
V gene: TRBV4-3
J gene: TRBJ2-3

CDR3 DNA: TGTGCCAGCAGCTTAGGGGTAGCGCCTAGCACAGATACGCAGTATTTT
CDR3 protein: CASSLGVAPSTDTQYF
clone size: -
D gene: -
V gene: TRBV7-2
J gene: TRBJ2-3

CDR3 DNA: TGTGCCAGCAAGGGGGGTGGGGCTGGCTATGGCTACACCTTC
CDR3 protein: CASKGGGAGYGYTF
clone size: few
D gene: -
V gene: TRBV2
J gene: TRBJ1-2

CDR3 DNA: TGCGCCAGCAGCACAACCTTCACAGATACGCAGTATTTT
CDR3 protein: CASSTTFTDTQYF
clone size: -
D gene: -
V gene: TRBV5-1
J gene: TRBJ2-3